This entry concerns a single TCR beta chain. Germline V gene data show CDR1 as SQVTM and CDR2 as ANQGSEA. The V gene lost 4 bases and the J gene lost 5 bases, with 17 bases spanning the gap. The CDR3 is 14 residues long. These data are taken from a study of blood T cell repertoires in COVID-19. Background on the study: PBMCs, B-cell-depleted T cells, or T cells were the source of the cDNA or gDNA that made up the material.

Original processing notes: Scientists estimated how many nucleated cells there were by amplifying reference gene primers. The protocol was immunoSEQ multiplex PCR, while the TCRdb copy is restricted to in-frame clones and leaves out a portion. V, J and clone size reflect that table, while D and trimming were determined from the DNA. The data show about 180,000 clones, approximately 83% seen once. The V and J genes are TRBV29-1 and TRBJ2-5; possible D gene TRBD1, 5 bases. Source material: peripheral blood. This clonotype was sampled from a human donor in a cohort sampled during active COVID-19. Written as DNA, the CDR3 is TGCAGCGTTGGCCAGGCCGGGTACAGGGAGACCCAGTACTTC. Amino acid sequence: CSVGQAGYRETQYF.